The 3 T cell receptor beta chains reported below all come from one sample, sequenced in a study of T-cell memory formation after mild COVID-19. TCRdb reprocessed the 5' RACE reads with MiXCR, giving one entry per CDR3 protein. The data show about 470,000 distinct CDR3 sequences, around a sixth seen once. The sample consisted of PBMCs or a T cell subset sorted from them (not recorded which). These receptor sequences come from an adult woman who had mild COVID-19 (a few samples of this study predate the infection). Cell type and time point are not known.

The chain is built from TRBV4-1 and TRBJ2-7, with 14 positions matching TRBD2. Germline V gene data show CDR1 as MGHRA and CDR2 as YSYEKL. With 5 bases clipped from V and 4 bases from J, the junction kept 4 bases outside the gene matches. CDR3 length equals 15 residues. The CDR3, as DNA: TGCGCCAGCAGCTTATGGACTAGCGGGAGGTACGAGCAGTACTTC. Its protein is CASSLWTSGRYEQYF.

This clonotype was counted between two and nine times. The J gene is TRBJ2-7, the V gene TRBV12-3 or TRBV12-4, with a possible D match to TRBD1 (6 bases). Trimming pared 1 base from V and 2 bases from J, leaving 9 bases between. The CDR3 spans 14 residues. The CDR3 coding sequence is TGTGCCAGCAGTTTAGAGGGGGTAGCCTACGAGCAGTACTTC. Amino acids: CASSLEGVAYEQYF.

This clonotype has only a few counts. J is TRBJ2-1 and V is TRBV18, with D unresolved. The CDR3 totals 18 residues. Trimming left V 3 bases short and J 0 bases short, with 18 bases between. Germline V gene data show CDR1 as KGHSH and CDR2 as LQKENI. CDR3 nucleotides: TGTGCCAGCTCACCCGAAGGGTTTGCAGGAGACTCCTACAATGAGCAGTTCTTC. Its translation is CASSPEGFAGDSYNEQFF.